In its sample, the clone carrying this T cell receptor beta chain was seen once. The sample originates from a study of blood T cell repertoires in COVID-19. Study-level background: PBMCs, B-cell-depleted T cells, or T cells provided the cDNA or gDNA that made up the material.

Authors' analysis steps: How many nucleated cells were present was estimated from reference gene primer amplification. TCRdb's table, derived via immunoSEQ multiplex PCR, lists solely in-frame clones and lacks some. V, J and clone size were drawn from that table, and D and trimming were deduced from the DNA. The table has more than 300,000 clones, around 87% seen once. The receptor was isolated from a middle-aged man in a cohort exposed to, infected with or recovered from COVID-19 (not recorded which). The specimen sequenced was PBMCs or T cells enriched from blood (not recorded which).

DNA of the CDR3: TGCGCCAGCAGCGGGACCTTTCTGGCGGGAGTATCCAATGAGCAGTTCTTC. This translates into CASSGTFLAGVSNEQFF. The chain carries TRBV5-1 and TRBJ2-1, with 7 positions matching TRBD2. Germline V CDR1 and CDR2: SGHRS, YFSETQ. Germline trimming cut 4 bases from V and 6 bases from J; bases unmatched to any gene: 16. This CDR3 comprises 17 residues.